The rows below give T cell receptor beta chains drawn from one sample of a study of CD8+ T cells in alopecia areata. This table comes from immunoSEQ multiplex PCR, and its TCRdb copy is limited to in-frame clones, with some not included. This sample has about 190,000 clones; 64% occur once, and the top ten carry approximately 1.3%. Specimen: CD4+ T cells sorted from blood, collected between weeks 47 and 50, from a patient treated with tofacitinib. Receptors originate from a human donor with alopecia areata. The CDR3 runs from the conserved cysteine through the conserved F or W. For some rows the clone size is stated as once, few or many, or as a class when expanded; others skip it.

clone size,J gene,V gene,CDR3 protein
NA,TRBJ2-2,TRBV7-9,CASSWGRNTGELFF
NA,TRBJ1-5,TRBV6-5,CASSYRGDQPQHF
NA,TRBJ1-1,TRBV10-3,CAISQDSEAFF
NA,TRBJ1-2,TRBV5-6,CASSSLQGDYGYTF
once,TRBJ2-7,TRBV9,CASSPTSRRQGIYEQYF
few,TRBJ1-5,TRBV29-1,CSVAGVDQPQHF
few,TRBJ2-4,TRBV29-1,CSVYSTGIQYF
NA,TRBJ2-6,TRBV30,CAWKPGQGAVLAGANVLTF
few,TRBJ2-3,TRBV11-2,CASSWSGTDTQYF
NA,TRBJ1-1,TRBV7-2,CASSLRTPNTEAFF
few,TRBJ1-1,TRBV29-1,CSVRQGNTEAFF
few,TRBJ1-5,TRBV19,CASSPDRGSNQPQHF
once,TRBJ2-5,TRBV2,CASSPGLADTKTQYF
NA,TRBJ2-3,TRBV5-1,CASSLERLRTDTQYF
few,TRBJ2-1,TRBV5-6,CASSLDPNEQFF
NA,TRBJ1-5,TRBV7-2,CASSSSRVSLNQPQHF
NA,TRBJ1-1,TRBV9,CASSVIGENTEAFF
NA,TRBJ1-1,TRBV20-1,CSARHGSEAFF
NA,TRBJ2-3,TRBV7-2,CASRPPYLYTQYF
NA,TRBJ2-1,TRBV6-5,CASSYQLAGGGEQFF
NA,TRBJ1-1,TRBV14,CASSHRGWTEAFF
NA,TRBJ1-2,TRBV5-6,CASTSDRDGYTF
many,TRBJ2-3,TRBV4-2,CASSSTSGGDTDTQYF
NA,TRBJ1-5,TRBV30,CAWSVAGDQPQHF
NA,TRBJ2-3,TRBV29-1,CSVERTGSTDTQYF
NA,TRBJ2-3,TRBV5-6,CASSLRRTDTQYF
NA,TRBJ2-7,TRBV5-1,CASSIGTGGSYEQYF
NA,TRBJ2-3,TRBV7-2,CASSLVGGGAIDTQYF
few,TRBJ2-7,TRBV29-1,CSVGLSPYEQYF
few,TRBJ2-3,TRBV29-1,CSVGFTDTQYF
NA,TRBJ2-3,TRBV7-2,CASSRWADTQYF
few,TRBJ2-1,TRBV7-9,CASSPYAEQYNEQFF
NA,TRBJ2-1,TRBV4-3,CASSQGNSYNEQFF
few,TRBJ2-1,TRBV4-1,CASSQADMGFTYNEQFF
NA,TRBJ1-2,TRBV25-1,CASSEGPGVRGNYGYTF
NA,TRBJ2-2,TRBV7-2,CASSLEIGNTGELFF
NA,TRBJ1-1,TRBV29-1,CSVDSRLNTEAFF
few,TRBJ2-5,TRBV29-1,CSGGQQETQYF
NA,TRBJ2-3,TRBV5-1,CASSLDDLDTQYF
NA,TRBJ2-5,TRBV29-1,CSVVGQGAKTQYF
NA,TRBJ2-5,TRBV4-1,CASSQGTGVNEETQYF
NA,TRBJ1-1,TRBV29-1,CSVERRGGSTEAFF
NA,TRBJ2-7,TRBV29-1,CSVEDRARGGYEQYF
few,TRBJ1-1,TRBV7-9,CASSLGGGGTAFF
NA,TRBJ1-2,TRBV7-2,CASSRDRKYYGYTF
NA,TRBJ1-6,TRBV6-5,CASRRGQGGNSPLHF
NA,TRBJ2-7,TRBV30,CAWSVKTGLSYEQYF
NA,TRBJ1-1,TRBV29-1,CSVESFFGTEAFF
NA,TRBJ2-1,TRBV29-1,CSADEQGNEQFF